This TCR beta chain was recovered during a study of cytomegalovirus exposure and HLA in healthy donors. The PCR was carried out with 60 Vbeta primers and 13 Jbeta primers. Assay used: immunoSEQ multiplex PCR; TCRdb lists only in-frame clones, some missing. Seen here are over 100,000 clones, 65% to 80% observed once, and the top ten hold under 3.5%. The V end was cut by 5 bases, the J end by 1 base, with 16 bases between. In germline, CDR1 is SGHNT, CDR2 YYREEE (reference sequence). The CDR3 is 17 residues long. This clonotype was sampled from a female donor in good health and CMV-seronegative. The sample consisted of PBMCs. The rearrangement joins TRBV5-4 to TRBJ2-6, with D tentatively TRBD1 (6 bases). CDR3 nucleotide sequence: TGTGCCAGCAGGACATCCGGACAGCCGTCTGGGGCCAACGTCCTGACTTTC. Protein product: CASRTSGQPSGANVLTF.